The 14 T cell receptor beta chains below come from one sample, sequenced in a study of Graves' ophthalmopathy and Graves' hyperthyroidism. Transcripts of RNA were the source for amplifying TCR beta CDR3 regions. An initial RT-PCR round employing HTBI primers preceded a second-round multiplex PCR. One entry per CDR3 protein results from TCRdb running MiXCR on the multiplex PCR reads. The top ten hold 44% of the sample, which has 650,000 to 900,000 distinct CDR3 sequences, 40% seen once. The source material was peripheral blood. The receptor source for this set is an adult man with Graves' ophthalmopathy.

V and J are TRBV10-3 and TRBJ1-1, with unresolved D. The germline V gene encodes CDR1 ENHRY and CDR2 SYGVKD. CDR3 length: 14 amino acids. V was pared by 5 bases and J by 1 base, with 11 bases between. The CDR3 DNA follows: TGTGCCATCAGTTCTGCAGGACCGAACACTGAAGCTTTCTTT. Protein: CAISSAGPNTEAFF.

On this clonotype: This may stem from a read error, because a much larger clone lies one nucleotide away. The J gene is TRBJ1-4, the V gene TRBV19, with a possible D match to TRBD1 (5 bases). The germline V gene encodes CDR1 LNHDA and CDR2 SQIVND (reference sequence). This CDR3 spans 14 amino acids. V was clipped by 7 bases and J by 7 bases, with 16 bases between them. CDR3 amino acids: CASNYGAGTEKLFF. DNA for the CDR3: TGTGCCAGTAACTACGGGGCAGGGACTGAAAAACTGTTTTTT. The full variable domain, rest sourced from reference TRBV19 and TRBJ1-4, is DGGITQSPKYLFRKEGQNVTLSCEQNLNHDAMYWYRQDPGQGLRLIYYSQIVNDFQKGDIAEGYSVSREKKESFPLTVTSAQKNPTAFYLCASNYGAGTEKLFFGSGTQLSVL.

This clonotype was picked up many times. The chain has TRBV14 and TRBJ1-2; D not certain. The V and J ends lost 3 bases and 8 bases respectively, with 19 bases between them. CDR1 and CDR2 from the germline V gene are SGHDN and FVKESK. This CDR3 spans 15 amino acids. The CDR3 region has the DNA TGTGCCAGCAGCCAGGAAGGACCGAGTCTCGGCGGCTACACCTTC. This encodes CASSQEGPSLGGYTF.

In the case of this clonotype: A read error may be the cause here, since a much bigger clone is one base away. This chain connects TRBV19 to TRBJ1-2; weak D call: TRBD1 (5 bases). CDR3 length: 12 amino acids. The V and J ends lost 7 bases and 8 bases respectively, with 14 bases between them. Per germline, CDR1 LNHDA and CDR2 SQIVND (reference sequence). In DNA, the CDR3 is TGTGCCAGTAATATGCAGGGTGGAGGCTACACCTTC. Translating gives CASNMQGGGYTF.

The chain combines TRBV29-1 with TRBJ1-6; the match to TRBD1 covers 7 bases. The CDR3 has 11 amino acids. Germline V gene lookup returns CDR1 SQVTM and CDR2 ANQGSEA. Trimming removed 6 bases from V and 7 bases from J; junction bases left unmatched: 0. CDR3 coding DNA: TGCAGCGTAGGGGGCAATTCACCCCTCCACTTT. Protein: CSVGGNSPLHF.

This clonotype has ten or more counts. As DNA, the CDR3 is TGTGCCATCAGTGCCCTAGGGGCCCGTAAAGAGCAGTACTTC. Encoded protein: CAISALGARKEQYF. This chain connects TRBV10-3 to TRBJ2-7; weak D call: TRBD1 (5 bases). The CDR3 sequence is 14 residues long. V shed 4 bases and J shed 7 bases, with 17 bases lying between them. Germline V gives CDR1 ENHRY, CDR2 SYGVKD.

The table lists this clonotype with a few counts. The rearrangement links TRBV9 to TRBJ2-7; D remains unclear. The CDR3 contains 14 residues. The germline V gene encodes CDR1 SGDLS and CDR2 YYNGEE. V was pared by 5 bases and J by 0 bases, with 12 bases between. The DNA of the CDR3 is TGTGCCAGCAGTCTGCACTACACCTCCTACGAGCAGTACTTC. Translated, it gives CASSLHYTSYEQYF.

This clonotype was picked up a small number of times. This chain connects TRBV3-1 to TRBJ1-1; the match to TRBD1 covers 7 bases. The CDR3 length is 13 residues. Trimming removed 6 bases from V and 7 bases from J; junction bases left unmatched: 8. Germline V gene sequence: CDR1 LGHDT, CDR2 YNNKEL (reference sequence). As DNA, the CDR3 is TGTGCCAGCAGTCGACAGGGTCCTTATGAAGCTTTCTTT. Its translation is CASSRQGPYEAFF.

The chain is built from TRBV12-3 or TRBV12-4 and TRBJ1-1; D unresolved. Trimming shortened V by 1 base and J by 0 bases, and 9 bases separated the two germline ends. The CDR3 runs to 15 residues. CDR3 loop: CASSLEGMVNTEAFF. The CDR3 region has the DNA TGTGCCAGCAGTTTAGAGGGAATGGTGAACACTGAAGCTTTCTTT.

This sequence joins TRBV20-1 and TRBJ2-6; D gene unclear. CDR1 and CDR2 from the germline V gene are DFQATT and SNEGSKA (reference sequence). V lost 5 bases, J lost 4 bases, and 3 bases lay in between. The CDR3 loop spans 11 amino acids. The CDR3 here is CSAEGANVLTF. The CDR3 DNA reads TGCAGTGCTGAGGGGGCCAACGTCCTGACTTTC.

In its sample, this clonotype was seen a few times. This chain joins TRBV5-1 and TRBJ2-7; D might be TRBD1 (6 bases). From germline, CDR1 is SGHRS and CDR2 YFSETQ. V lost 0 bases and J lost 3, with 10 bases in between. The CDR3 totals 14 residues. CDR3 loop: CASSLGQEGYEQYF. The CDR3 DNA reads as TGCGCCAGCAGCTTGGGACAGGAAGGCTACGAGCAGTACTTC.

This clonotype was seen a single time. This chain connects TRBV29-1 to TRBJ1-4; no clear D gene. The CDR3 length is 14 residues. Per the germline V gene, CDR1 is SQVTM and CDR2 is ANQGSEA. Trimming took off 4 bases at V and 8 bases at J, with 17 bases between the two ends. CDR3 residues: CSVALGTASEKLFF. As DNA, the CDR3 is TGCAGCGTTGCCTTAGGAACAGCTTCCGAAAAACTGTTTTTT.

This clonotype was seen a handful of times. The chain employs TRBV10-3 and TRBJ2-7; D gene unclear. The CDR3 spans 15 residues. The V gene lost 0 bases and the J gene lost 3 bases, with 12 bases spanning the gap. Germline V lookup: CDR1 ENHRY, CDR2 SYGVKD. The CDR3 loop is CAISESLYDNYEQYF. The CDR3 nucleotides are TGTGCCATCAGTGAGTCCCTTTATGACAACTACGAGCAGTACTTC.

The V and J genes are TRBV10-3 and TRBJ1-6; 7 positions agree with TRBD1. Germline V CDR1 and CDR2: ENHRY, SYGVKD. J was trimmed by 7 bases and V by 2 bases; bases with no gene match: 2. This CDR3 has 14 residues. The CDR3: CAISEEGGNSPLHF. CDR3 nucleotides: TGTGCCATCAGTGAGGAAGGGGGCAATTCACCCCTCCACTTT.